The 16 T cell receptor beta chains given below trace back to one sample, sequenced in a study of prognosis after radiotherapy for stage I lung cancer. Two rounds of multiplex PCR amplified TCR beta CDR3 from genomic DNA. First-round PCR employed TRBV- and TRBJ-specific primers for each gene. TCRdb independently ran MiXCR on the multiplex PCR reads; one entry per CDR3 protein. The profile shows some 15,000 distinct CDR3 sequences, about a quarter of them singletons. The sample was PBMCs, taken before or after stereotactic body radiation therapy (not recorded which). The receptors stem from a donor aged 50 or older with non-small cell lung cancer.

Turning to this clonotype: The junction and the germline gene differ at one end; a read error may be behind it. DNA for the CDR3: TGTACCAGCAGTTTAACAGGGCCAATCAATCAGCCCCAGCATTTT. This gives the protein CTSSLTGPINQPQHF. The chain combines TRBV28 with TRBJ1-5, with a possible D match to TRBD1 (6 bases). Germline V gene data show CDR1 as MDHEN and CDR2 as SYDVKM. The CDR3 extends over 15 amino acids.

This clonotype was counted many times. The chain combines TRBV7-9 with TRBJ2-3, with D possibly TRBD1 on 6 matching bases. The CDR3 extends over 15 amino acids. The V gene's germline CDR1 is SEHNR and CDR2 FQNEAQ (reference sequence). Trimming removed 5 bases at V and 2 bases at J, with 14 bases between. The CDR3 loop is CASSSPGQLTDTQYF. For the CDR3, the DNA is TGTGCCAGCAGCAGCCCAGGACAGCTCACAGATACGCAGTATTTT. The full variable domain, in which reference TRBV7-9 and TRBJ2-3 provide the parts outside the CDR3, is DTGVSQNPRHKITKRGQNVTFRCDPISEHNRLYWYRQTLGQGPEFLTYFQNEAQLEKSRLLSDRFSAERPKGSFSTLEIQRTEQGDSAMYLCASSSPGQLTDTQYFGPGTRLTVL.

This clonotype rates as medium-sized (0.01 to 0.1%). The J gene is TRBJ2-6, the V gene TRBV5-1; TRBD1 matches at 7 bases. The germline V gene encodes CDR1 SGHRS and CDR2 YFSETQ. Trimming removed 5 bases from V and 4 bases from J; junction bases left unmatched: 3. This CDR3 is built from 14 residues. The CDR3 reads CASRTGDGANVLTF. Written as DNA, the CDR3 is TGCGCCAGCAGAACAGGGGACGGGGCCAACGTCCTGACTTTC.

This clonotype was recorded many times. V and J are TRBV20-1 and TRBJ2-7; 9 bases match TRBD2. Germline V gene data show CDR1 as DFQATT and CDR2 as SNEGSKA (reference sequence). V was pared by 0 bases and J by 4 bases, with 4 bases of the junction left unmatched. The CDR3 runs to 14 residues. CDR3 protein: CSARDFSGGYEQYF. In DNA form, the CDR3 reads TGCAGTGCTAGAGACTTCAGCGGGGGGTACGAGCAGTACTTC.

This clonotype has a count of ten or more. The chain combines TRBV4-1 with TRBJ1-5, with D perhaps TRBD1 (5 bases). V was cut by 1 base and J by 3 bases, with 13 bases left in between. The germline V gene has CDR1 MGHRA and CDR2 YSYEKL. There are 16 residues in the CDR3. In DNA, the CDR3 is TGCGCCAGCAGCCAAGTGGCCGGGGGTATCAATCAGCCCCAGCATTTT. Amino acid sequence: CASSQVAGGINQPQHF.

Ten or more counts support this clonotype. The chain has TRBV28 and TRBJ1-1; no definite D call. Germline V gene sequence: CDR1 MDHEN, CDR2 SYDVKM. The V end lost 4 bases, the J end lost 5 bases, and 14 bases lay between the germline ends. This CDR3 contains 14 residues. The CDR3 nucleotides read TGTGCCAGCAGTTCCCCGTCCCCGGGGACTGAAGCTTTCTTT. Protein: CASSSPSPGTEAFF.

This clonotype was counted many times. This chain's CDR3 is CATNTPVGGTEAFF. Written as DNA, the CDR3 is TGTGCCACAAACACCCCGGTGGGGGGGACTGAAGCTTTCTTT. This chain connects TRBV10-3 to TRBJ1-1; D may be TRBD1 (5 bases). V shed 10 bases and J shed 5 bases, with 20 bases lying between them. CDR1 is ENHRY and CDR2 is SYGVKD in the germline V gene. The CDR3 spans 14 residues.

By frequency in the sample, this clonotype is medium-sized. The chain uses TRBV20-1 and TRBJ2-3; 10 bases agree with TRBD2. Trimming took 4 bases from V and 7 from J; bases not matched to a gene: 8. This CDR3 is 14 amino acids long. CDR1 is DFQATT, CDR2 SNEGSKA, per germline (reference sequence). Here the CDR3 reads CSAMLAGELYTQYF. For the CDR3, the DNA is TGCAGTGCTATGCTAGCGGGAGAGTTGTATACGCAGTATTTT.

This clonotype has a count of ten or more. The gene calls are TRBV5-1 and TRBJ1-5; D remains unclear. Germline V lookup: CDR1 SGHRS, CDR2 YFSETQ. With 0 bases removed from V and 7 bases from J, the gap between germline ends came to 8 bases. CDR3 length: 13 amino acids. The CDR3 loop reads CASSLEGWQPQHF. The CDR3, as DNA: TGCGCCAGCAGCTTGGAGGGCTGGCAGCCCCAGCATTTT.

Here the CDR3 reads CASSRPSGRNPKQYF. The CDR3 DNA follows: TGTGCCAGCAGTAGACCCAGCGGGAGGAACCCTAAGCAGTACTTC. The chain is built from TRBV6-2 or TRBV6-3 and TRBJ1-1, with 9 bases matching TRBD2. The J call is doubtful: the DNA matches TRBJ2-7 better. The CDR3 runs to 15 residues. Germline values: CDR1 MNHEY, CDR2 SVGEGT.

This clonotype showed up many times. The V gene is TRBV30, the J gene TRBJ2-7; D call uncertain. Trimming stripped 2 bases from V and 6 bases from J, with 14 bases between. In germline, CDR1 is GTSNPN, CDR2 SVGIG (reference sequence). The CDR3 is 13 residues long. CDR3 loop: CAWSIAFLAEQYF. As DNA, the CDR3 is TGTGCCTGGAGTATCGCCTTTTTGGCCGAGCAGTACTTC.

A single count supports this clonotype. The chain's CDR3 is CSASIVTSGSTDTQYF. CDR3 nucleotide sequence: TGCAGTGCTAGTATCGTTACTAGCGGGTCCACAGATACGCAGTATTTT. This rearrangement joins TRBV20-1 to TRBJ2-3; 9 bases fit TRBD2. The CDR3 has 16 amino acids. Germline V lookup: CDR1 DFQATT, CDR2 SNEGSKA (reference sequence). The J segment lost 2 bases and the V segment lost 3 bases, leaving 9 bases of the junction unmatched.

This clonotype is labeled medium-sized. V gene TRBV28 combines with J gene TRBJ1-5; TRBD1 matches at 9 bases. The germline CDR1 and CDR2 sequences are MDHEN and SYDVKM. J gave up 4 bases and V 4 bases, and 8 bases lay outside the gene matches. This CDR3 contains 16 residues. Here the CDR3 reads CASSSPTGGGNQPQHF. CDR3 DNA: TGTGCCAGCAGTTCCCCCACAGGGGGCGGGAATCAGCCCCAGCATTTT.

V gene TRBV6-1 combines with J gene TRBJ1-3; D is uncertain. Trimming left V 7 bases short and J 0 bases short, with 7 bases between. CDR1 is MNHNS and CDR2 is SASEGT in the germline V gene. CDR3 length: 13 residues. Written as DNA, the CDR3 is TGTGCCAGCAATAACGACTCTGGAAACACCATATATTTT. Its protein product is CASNNDSGNTIYF.

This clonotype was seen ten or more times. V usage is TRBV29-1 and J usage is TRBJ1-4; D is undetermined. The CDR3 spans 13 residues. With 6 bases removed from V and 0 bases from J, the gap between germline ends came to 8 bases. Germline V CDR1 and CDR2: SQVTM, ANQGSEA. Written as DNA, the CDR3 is TGCAGCGTGGCGGTCTCAACTAATGAAAAACTGTTTTTT. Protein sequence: CSVAVSTNEKLFF.

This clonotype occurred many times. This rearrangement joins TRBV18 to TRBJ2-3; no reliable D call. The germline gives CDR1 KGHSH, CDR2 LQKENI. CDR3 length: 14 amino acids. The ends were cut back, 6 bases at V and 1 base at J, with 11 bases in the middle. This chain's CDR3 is CASSPTRGTDTQYF. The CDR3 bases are TGTGCCAGCTCCCCCACTCGAGGCACAGATACGCAGTATTTT.